The table lists the clone carrying this TCR beta chain with a few counts. The data stem from a study of cytomegalovirus exposure and HLA in healthy donors. The study ran its PCR with 60 Vbeta and 13 Jbeta primers. Generated by immunoSEQ multiplex PCR, the TCRdb table keeps only in-frame clones and is missing some. The table records 110,000 to 150,000 clones, roughly 75% of them present only once. The TCR was taken from a young man in good health and CMV-seronegative. Sequenced input: PBMCs.

DNA of the CDR3: TGTGCCAGCAGCTTATTGACAACGTCCGGGGAGCTGTTTTTT. It is translated as CASSLLTTSGELFF. J is TRBJ2-2 and V is TRBV7-8; D is uncertain. This CDR3 is 14 amino acids long. V dropped 2 bases and J dropped 6 bases, with 10 bases sitting between them. Germline V gene sequence: CDR1 SGHVS, CDR2 FQNEAQ.